This TCR beta chain was retrieved from a study of T cells in Graves' hyperthyroidism and ophthalmopathy (dated by TCRdb to between 2018 and 2021). Regarding the complete study: Peripheral blood was collected at initial diagnosis, before any treatment. After blood sampling, hyperthyroidism patients were treated with methimazole at a starting dose of 30 mg daily, and ophthalmopathy patients were treated with high-dose intravenous methylprednisolone. For training and testing, the 95 to 100 patients in the discovery cohort were randomly divided in a 7:3 ratio. The paper reports TCR Vbeta CDR3 sequencing of some 140 peripheral blood samples: some 41 ophthalmopathy, under 80 hyperthyroidism and around 17 progressor patients. To identify distinguishing TCR V-J signatures, a discovery cohort of 100 or so patients was used, comprising roughly 45 with Graves' ophthalmopathy and around 57 with stable Graves' hyperthyroidism. In about 6 Graves' hyperthyroidism patients, the study also compared T-cell repertoires from thyroid tissue with T-cell repertoires from blood. An independent validation cohort of 18 to 20 hyperthyroidism patients and 17 patients who later progressed to ophthalmopathy tested prospective prediction of ophthalmopathy.

Including the terminal cysteine and phenylalanine, the CDR3 comprises 15 residues. Only the CDR3 region is kept as DNA, spanning 45 bases read in frame from base 1. Here V drops 5 bases and J drops 5 bases, and the junction holds 9 bases not matched to any gene. CDR1 is given as SGHVS and CDR2 as FQNEAQ, both from the germline V gene. Stable Graves' hyperthyroidism was defined as the absence of progression to ophthalmopathy over 18 months of follow-up. Hyperthyroidism patients were newly diagnosed, had a disease duration of under 2 months, and were aged 18 to 65 years. The study excluded patients with uncontrolled infections, other autoimmune diseases, pregnancy or lactation. Diagnoses were based on clinical symptoms, serum thyroxine and TRAb, thyroid ultrasound and orbital computed tomography. Ficoll-Paque density gradient centrifugation was used to isolate PBMCs from around 9.1 ml of fresh peripheral blood. Total RNA was extracted using Trizol reagent, and RNA quality was assessed on an Agilent 2100 Bioanalyzer.

Findings and caveats that apply to the study as a whole: Most expanded thyroid clonotypes (frequency above 0.001) were also detected in blood, a finding suggesting that blood repertoires may reflect thyroid immune responses. Sample size was not statistically predetermined, and investigators were not blinded to group allocation. In validation, progression to ophthalmopathy was predicted by the model with almost 71% sensitivity and 72% to 80% specificity, a median of 6.5 months before onset. A model built on a 13 V-J signature distinguished ophthalmopathy from stable hyperthyroidism, reaching approximately 89% sensitivity and about 81% specificity in cross-validation and 80%/75% in testing.

Amplification of TCR beta CDR3 regions was carried out from RNA transcripts. For the first round of RT-PCR on the TCR CDR3, the HTBI primer set was used together with the Qiagen OneStep RT-PCR kit. A second multiplex PCR round built the libraries, followed by size selection and purification. Sequencing of the libraries was done on an Illumina HiSeq2000 using paired-end 100 bp reads. On the study's bioinformatics: Raw data were processed with SOAPnuke, discarding reads with adapters, uncalled bases, mean Phred below 15, or no exact constant-primer or identifier match. COPE v1.2.5 was used to merge the high-quality paired reads, and each unique nucleotide sequence was defined as a clonotype. MiTCR v1.1 was used to align the clonotypes against IMGT TRBV, TRBD and TRBJ reference segments. The analysis included only V-J combinations with a frequency above 0.0001, which together covered approximately 99% of the repertoires. A TCS score was defined as the ratio of F50 (clonal expansion) to E x V (chaos), with BLOSUM62-based TCRdist applied between CDR3 peptides within each V-J. Welch's t-statistics and random forest reduced 514 V-J features to 13, which were used in a naive Bayes classifier (R e1071). The raw public reads went through TCRdb reprocessing: fastp at Q25, MiXCR clone calling, in-frame beta chains kept. CDR3 protein duplicates are merged, each entry listing the most common genes and DNA. TCRdb's processing, not the authors' own work, is the source of the V and J calls. The sample table contains more than 500,000 distinct CDR3 sequences; only one count was recorded for about 16% of them. The biggest ten clones account for 3.8% of the sample.

At least ten counts were recorded for this clonotype. Which antigen it targets is not known. Base quality data are lacking; no much larger clone is found one base away. The rearranged segments are TRBV7-8 and TRBJ2-1; 7 central bases correspond to TRBD2. The receptor comes from a woman in her thirties with Graves' hyperthyroidism. Source material: blood. The nucleotide sequence reads TGTGCCAGCAGCCCCTGGGGAGGGCCCAACAATGAGCAGTTCTTC. Translated, it reads CASSPWGGPNNEQFF.